The present T cell receptor beta chain was sequenced within a study of T cell changes during pregnancy in multiple sclerosis (dated by TCRdb to between 2018 and 2020). Study-wide context: In women with multiple sclerosis, the researchers looked at how the T cell repertoire shifted as pregnancy progressed.

The CDR3 covers 14 residues, taking in both the cysteine and the phenylalanine. The sequence is cut down to CDR3 DNA, 42 bases in frame from base 1. The germline V gene gives CDR1 as SNHLY and CDR2 as FYNNEI. V sheds 11 bases and J sheds 1 base, leaving 17 bases between their ends. Points on this clone: It lacks a known antigen. Base qualities are not at hand, and no much larger clone is one base apart.

Receptors were amplified or captured by the immunoSEQ multiplex PCR assay. The clones in this table, taken by TCRdb from immuneACCESS, are in-frame only. Not every clone is retained; where verified, under half of the shortfall comes from an unresolved V gene, and the cause of the rest is unknown. The sample data list about 98,000 clones, and roughly nine tenths of these were observed just once. Less than 2.5% of the sample is in the top ten clones. This clonotype originated in a female donor in good health, enrolled as a control in a pregnancy study. The sequenced sample was peripheral blood, obtained after pregnancy. The chain links TRBV2 with TRBJ2-5, with a weak D call of TRBD2 (6 bases match). The CDR3 region reads CACIRMGGQETQYF. The sequence in DNA is TGTGCCTGTATTAGGATGGGAGGCCAAGAGACCCAGTACTTC.